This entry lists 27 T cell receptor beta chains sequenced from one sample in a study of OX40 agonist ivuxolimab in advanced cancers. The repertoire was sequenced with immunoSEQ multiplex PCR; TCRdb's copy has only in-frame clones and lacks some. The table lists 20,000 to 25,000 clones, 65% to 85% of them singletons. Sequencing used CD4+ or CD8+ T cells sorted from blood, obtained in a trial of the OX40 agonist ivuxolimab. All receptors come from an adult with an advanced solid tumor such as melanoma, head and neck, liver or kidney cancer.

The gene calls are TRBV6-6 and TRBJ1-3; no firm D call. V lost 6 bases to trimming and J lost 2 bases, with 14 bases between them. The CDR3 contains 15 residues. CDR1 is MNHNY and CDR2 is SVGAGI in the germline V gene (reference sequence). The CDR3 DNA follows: TGTGCCAGCAGCCGCGCCAGTCTCACTGGAAACACCATATATTTT. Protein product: CASSRASLTGNTIYF.

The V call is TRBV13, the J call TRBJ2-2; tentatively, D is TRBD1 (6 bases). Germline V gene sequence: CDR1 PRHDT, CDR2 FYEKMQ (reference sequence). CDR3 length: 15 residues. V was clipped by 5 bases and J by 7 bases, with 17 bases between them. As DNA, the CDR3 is TGTGCCAGCAGCGTCCCACAGGGTCGGGGCGGGGAGCTGTTTTTT. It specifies CASSVPQGRGGELFF.

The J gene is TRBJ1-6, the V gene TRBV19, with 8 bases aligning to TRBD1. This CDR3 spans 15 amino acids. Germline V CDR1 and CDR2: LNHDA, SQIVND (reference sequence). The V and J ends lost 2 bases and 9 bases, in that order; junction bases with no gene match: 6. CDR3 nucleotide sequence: TGTGCCAGTAGTATACGGCCCGGGACAGGTTCACCCCTCCACTTT. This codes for CASSIRPGTGSPLHF. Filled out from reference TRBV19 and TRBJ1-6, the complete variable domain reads DGGITQSPKYLFRKEGQNVTLSCEQNLNHDAMYWYRQDPGQGLRLIYYSQIVNDFQKGDIAEGYSVSREKKESFPLTVTSAQKNPTAFYLCASSIRPGTGSPLHFGNGTRLTVT.

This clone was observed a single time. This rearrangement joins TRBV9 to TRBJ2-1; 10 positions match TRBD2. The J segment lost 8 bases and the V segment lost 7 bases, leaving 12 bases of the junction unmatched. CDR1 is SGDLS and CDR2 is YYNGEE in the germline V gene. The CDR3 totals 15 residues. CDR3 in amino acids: CASQRSGRASDEQFF. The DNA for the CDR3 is TGTGCCAGCCAGAGGAGCGGGAGGGCCAGCGATGAGCAGTTCTTC.

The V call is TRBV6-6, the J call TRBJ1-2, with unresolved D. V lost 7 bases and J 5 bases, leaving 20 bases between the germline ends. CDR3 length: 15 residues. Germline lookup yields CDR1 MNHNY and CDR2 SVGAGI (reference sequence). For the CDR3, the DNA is TGTGCCAGCATTGCAGTACGTGGCAGAGGATATGGCTACACCTTC. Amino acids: CASIAVRGRGYGYTF.

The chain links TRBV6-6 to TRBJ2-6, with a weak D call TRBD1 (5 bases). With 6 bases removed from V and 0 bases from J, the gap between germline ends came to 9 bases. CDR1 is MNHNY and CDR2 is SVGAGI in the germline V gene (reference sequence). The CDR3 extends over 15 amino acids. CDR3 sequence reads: CASSQGLSGANVLTF. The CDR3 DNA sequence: TGTGCCAGCAGCCAGGGCCTCTCTGGGGCCAACGTCCTGACTTTC.

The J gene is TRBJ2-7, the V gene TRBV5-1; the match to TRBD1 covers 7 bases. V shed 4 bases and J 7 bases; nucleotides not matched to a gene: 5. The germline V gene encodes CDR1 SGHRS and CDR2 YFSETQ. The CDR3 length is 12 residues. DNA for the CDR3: TGCGCCAGCAGCGCACAGGGGAGTGAGCAGTACTTC. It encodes CASSAQGSEQYF.

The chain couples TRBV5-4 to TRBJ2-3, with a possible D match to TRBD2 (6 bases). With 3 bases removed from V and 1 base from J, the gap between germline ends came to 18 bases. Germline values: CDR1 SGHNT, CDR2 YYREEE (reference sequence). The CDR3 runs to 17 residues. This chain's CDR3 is CASSSYLRDSRTDTQYF. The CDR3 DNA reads TGTGCCAGCAGCTCCTACCTCCGGGACTCCCGCACAGATACGCAGTATTTT.

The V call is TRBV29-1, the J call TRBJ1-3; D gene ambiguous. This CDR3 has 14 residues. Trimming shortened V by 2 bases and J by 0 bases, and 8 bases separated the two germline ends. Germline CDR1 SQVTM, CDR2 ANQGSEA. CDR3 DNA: TGCAGCGTTGAATCGGGTTACTCTGGAAACACCATATATTTT. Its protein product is CSVESGYSGNTIYF. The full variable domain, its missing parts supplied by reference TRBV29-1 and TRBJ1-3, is SAVISQKPSRDICQRGTSLTIQCQVDSQVTMMFWYRQQPGQSLTLIATANQGSEATYESGFVIDKFPISRPNLTFSTLTVSNMSPEDSSIYLCSVESGYSGNTIYFGEGSWLTVV.

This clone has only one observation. The CDR3 DNA is TGTGCCAGCAGCCCTCCGGGGGTCGGCGCCGATACGCAGTATTTT. This codes for CASSPPGVGADTQYF. The chain combines TRBV7-2 with TRBJ2-3; possibly TRBD2 for D (6 bases). The germline V and J ends were trimmed by 5 bases and 6 bases, with 18 bases remaining between them. The CDR3 spans 15 residues. Germline lookup yields CDR1 SGHTA and CDR2 FQGNSA.

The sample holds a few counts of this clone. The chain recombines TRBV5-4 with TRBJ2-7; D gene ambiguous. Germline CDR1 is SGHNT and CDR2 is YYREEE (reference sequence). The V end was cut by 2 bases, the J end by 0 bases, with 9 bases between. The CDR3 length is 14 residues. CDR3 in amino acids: CASSFGVGSYEQYF. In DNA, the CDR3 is TGTGCCAGCAGCTTTGGGGTGGGCTCCTACGAGCAGTACTTC.

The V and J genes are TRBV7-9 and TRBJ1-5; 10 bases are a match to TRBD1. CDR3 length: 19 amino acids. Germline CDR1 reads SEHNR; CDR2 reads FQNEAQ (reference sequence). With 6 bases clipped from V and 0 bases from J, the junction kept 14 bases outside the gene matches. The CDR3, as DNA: TGTGCCAGCAGACTTCTTTTGACAGGGGGCAGTTATAGCAATCAGCCCCAGCATTTT. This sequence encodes CASRLLLTGGSYSNQPQHF.

The CDR3 region has the DNA TGTGCCAGCAAGGGGCTGGCGAACACTGAAGCTTTCTTT. Amino acid sequence: CASKGLANTEAFF. This rearrangement joins TRBV6-5 to TRBJ1-1, with D maybe TRBD1 (5 bases). The V end was cut by 7 bases, the J end by 1 base, with 10 bases between. The CDR3 spans 13 residues. Germline CDR1 and CDR2: MNHEY and SVGAGI.

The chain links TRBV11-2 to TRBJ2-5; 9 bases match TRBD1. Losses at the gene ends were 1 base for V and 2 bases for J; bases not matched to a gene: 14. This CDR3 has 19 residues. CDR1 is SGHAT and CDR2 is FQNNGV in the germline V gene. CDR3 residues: CASSLVPFNRDRVQETQYF. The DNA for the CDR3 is TGTGCCAGCAGCTTAGTCCCGTTCAACCGGGACAGGGTTCAAGAGACCCAGTACTTC.

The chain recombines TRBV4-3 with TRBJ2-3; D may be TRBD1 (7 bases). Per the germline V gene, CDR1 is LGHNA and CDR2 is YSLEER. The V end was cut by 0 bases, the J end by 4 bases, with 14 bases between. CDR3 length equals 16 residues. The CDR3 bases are TGCGCCAGCAGCCAAGACGGGCCCAGGGGGGCAGATACGCAGTATTTT. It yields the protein CASSQDGPRGADTQYF.

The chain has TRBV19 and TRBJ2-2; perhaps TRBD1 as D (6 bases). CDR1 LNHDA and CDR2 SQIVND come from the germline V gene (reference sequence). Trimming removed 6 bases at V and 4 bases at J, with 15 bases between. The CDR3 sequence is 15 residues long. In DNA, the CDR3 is TGTGCCAGTAGGTCAGGGGTGGATTTCACCGGGGAGCTGTTTTTT. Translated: CASRSGVDFTGELFF.

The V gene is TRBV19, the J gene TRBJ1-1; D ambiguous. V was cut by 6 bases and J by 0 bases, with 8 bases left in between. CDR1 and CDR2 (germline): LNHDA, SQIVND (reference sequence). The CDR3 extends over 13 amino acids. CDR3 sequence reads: CASSQGLNTEAFF. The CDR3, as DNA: TGTGCCAGTAGCCAAGGACTGAACACTGAAGCTTTCTTT.

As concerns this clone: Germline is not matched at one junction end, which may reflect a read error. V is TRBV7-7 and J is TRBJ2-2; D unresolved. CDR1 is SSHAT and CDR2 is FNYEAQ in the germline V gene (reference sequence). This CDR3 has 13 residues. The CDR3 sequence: CASSLISTGELFF. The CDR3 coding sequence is TGTGCTAGCAGCTTAATTTCGACCGGGGAGCTGTTTTTT.

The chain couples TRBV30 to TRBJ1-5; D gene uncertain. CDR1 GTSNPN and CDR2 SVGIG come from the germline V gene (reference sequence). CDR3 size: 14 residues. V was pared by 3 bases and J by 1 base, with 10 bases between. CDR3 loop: CAWSLGRSNQPQHF. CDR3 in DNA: TGTGCCTGGAGCCTAGGAAGAAGCAATCAGCCCCAGCATTTT.

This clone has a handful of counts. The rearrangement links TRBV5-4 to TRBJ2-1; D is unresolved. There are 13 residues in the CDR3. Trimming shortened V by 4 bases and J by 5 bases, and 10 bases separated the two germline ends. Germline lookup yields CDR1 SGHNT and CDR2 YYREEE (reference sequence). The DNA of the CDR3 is TGTGCCAGCAGCACAAAAGGGAACAATGAGCAGTTCTTC. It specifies CASSTKGNNEQFF.

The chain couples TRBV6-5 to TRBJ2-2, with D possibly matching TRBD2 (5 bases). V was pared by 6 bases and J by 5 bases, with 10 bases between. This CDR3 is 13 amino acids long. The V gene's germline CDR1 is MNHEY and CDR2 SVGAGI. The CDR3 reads CASSGGWTGELFF. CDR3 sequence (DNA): TGTGCCAGCAGCGGCGGGTGGACCGGGGAGCTGTTTTTT.

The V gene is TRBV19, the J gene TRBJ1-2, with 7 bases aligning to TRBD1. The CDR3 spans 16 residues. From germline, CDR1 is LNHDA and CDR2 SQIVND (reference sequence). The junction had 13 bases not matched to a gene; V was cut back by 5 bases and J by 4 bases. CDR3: CASSFLGTEGIYGYTF. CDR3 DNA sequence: TGTGCCAGTAGTTTTCTTGGGACAGAGGGCATCTATGGCTACACCTTC.

CDR3 nucleotide sequence: TGTGCCAGCAGCCCTTTGGGAAACTCTGGAAACACCATATATTTT. Its protein is CASSPLGNSGNTIYF. The V and J genes are TRBV7-9 and TRBJ1-3; no definite D call. The germline gives CDR1 SEHNR, CDR2 FQNEAQ (reference sequence). The V end lost 5 bases, the J end lost 0 bases, and 11 bases lay between the germline ends. The CDR3 covers 15 residues.

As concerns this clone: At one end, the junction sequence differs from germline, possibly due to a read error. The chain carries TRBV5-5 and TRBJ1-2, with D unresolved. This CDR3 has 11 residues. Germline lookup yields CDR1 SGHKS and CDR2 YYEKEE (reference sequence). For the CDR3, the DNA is TGTGCCAGCAGCTCGCCGTTCCGTCCGGTTTTC. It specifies CASSSPFRPVF.

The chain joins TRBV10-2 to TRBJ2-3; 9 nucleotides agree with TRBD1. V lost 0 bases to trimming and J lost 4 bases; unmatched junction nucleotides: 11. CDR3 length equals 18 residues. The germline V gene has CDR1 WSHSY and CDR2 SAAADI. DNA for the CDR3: TGCGCCAGCAGTGAGTCGATGGTTCCGGGACAGGGTGCAGATACGCAGTATTTT. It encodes CASSESMVPGQGADTQYF.

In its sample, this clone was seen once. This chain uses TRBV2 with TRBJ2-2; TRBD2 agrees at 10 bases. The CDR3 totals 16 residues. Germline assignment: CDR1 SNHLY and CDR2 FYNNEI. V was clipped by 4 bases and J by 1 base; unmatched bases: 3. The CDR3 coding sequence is TGTGCCAGCAGTGGGACTAGCGGAGAGAACACCGGGGAGCTGTTTTTT. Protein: CASSGTSGENTGELFF.

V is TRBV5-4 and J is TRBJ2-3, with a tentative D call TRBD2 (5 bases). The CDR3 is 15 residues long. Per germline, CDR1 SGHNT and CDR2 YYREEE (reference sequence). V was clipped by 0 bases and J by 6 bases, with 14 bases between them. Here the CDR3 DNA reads TGTGCCAGCAGCTTGGAGGCTAGCAGGACTGATACGCAGTATTTT. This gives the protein CASSLEASRTDTQYF. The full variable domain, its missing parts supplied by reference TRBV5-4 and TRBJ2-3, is ETGVTQSPTHLIKTRGQQVTLRCSSQSGHNTVSWYQQALGQGPQFIFQYYREEENGRGNFPPRFSGLQFPNYSSELNVNALELDDSALYLCASSLEASRTDTQYFGPGTRLTVL.